The clone carrying this TCR beta chain was observed many times. Its antigen remains unidentified. This entry is derived from a study of regulatory T cells in long-lasting Graves disease. The time point here: persistent/refractory GD, antithyroid drugs over 5 years with positive TRAb. Preparation of the TCR library used RNA extracted from PBMCs. V was shortened by 1 base and J by 0 bases, with 4 bases between the two germline ends. Germline assignment: CDR1 MDHEN and CDR2 SYDVKM. The CDR3 runs 15 residues. General study points: Persistent Graves' disease cases displayed lower TCR diversity than newly diagnosed ones.

Library construction for TCR beta used iRepertoire HTBI primers and Arm-PCR of CDR3 regions. From the multiplex PCR reads, TCRdb called clonotypes with MiXCR, one entry per CDR3 protein. The profile shows approximately 400,000 distinct CDR3 sequences, roughly 24% of them singletons. The receptor's source is a woman in her thirties or forties with Graves disease. The input for sequencing was peripheral blood mononuclear cells (PBMCs), taken when the disease was refractory, from a patient treated with antithyroid drugs. This chain connects TRBV28 to TRBJ2-6; D not certain. The CDR3 spells CASSLLSSGANVLTF. In DNA, the CDR3 is TGTGCCAGCAGTTTATTGTCCTCTGGGGCCAACGTCCTGACTTTC. Full variable domain (rest looked up from reference TRBV28 and TRBJ2-6): DVKVTQSSRYLVKRTGEKVFLECVQDMDHENMFWYRQDPGLGLRLIYFSYDVKMKEKGDIPEGYSVSREKKERFSLILESASTNQTSMYLCASSLLSSGANVLTFGAGSRLTVL.